One sample yielded the 27 T cell receptor beta chains listed below, sequenced in a study of blood T cell repertoires in COVID-19. Assay: immunoSEQ multiplex PCR; the TCRdb copy retains only in-frame clones and omits some. Among about 74,000 clones listed, roughly 84% were seen once. Sequenced material: peripheral blood. The source of these receptors is a woman over 75 with active or convalescent COVID-19.

V and J are TRBV30 and TRBJ2-1; 9 nucleotides agree with TRBD1. Germline CDR1 and CDR2: GTSNPN and SVGIG (reference sequence). V lost 4 bases to trimming and J lost 4 bases; unmatched junction nucleotides: 2. The CDR3 is 13 residues long. The CDR3 sequence: CAWNRGQYNEQFF. CDR3 DNA sequence: TGTGCCTGGAACAGGGGGCAGTACAATGAGCAGTTCTTC.

The genes are TRBV19 and TRBJ2-7; weak D call: TRBD2 (6 bases). The germline CDR1 and CDR2 sequences are LNHDA and SQIVND (reference sequence). Trimming left V 10 bases short and J 2 bases short, with 15 bases between. The CDR3 loop spans 13 amino acids. The CDR3: CAIWDWWTYEQYF. The CDR3 DNA reads as TGTGCCATCTGGGACTGGTGGACCTACGAGCAGTACTTC.

The chain carries TRBV6-5 and TRBJ1-1; 7 nucleotides agree with TRBD1. V was clipped by 6 bases and J by 8 bases; unmatched bases: 6. Germline-derived CDR1 and CDR2 are MNHEY and SVGAGI. The CDR3 spans 12 residues. CDR3 amino acids: CASRRTGYEAFF. The CDR3 coding sequence is TGTGCCAGCAGACGGACAGGATACGAAGCTTTCTTT.

The chain has TRBV5-4 and TRBJ2-3; possibly TRBD2 for D (7 bases). The germline gives CDR1 SGHNT, CDR2 YYREEE (reference sequence). CDR3 size: 17 residues. The V and J ends lost 4 bases and 1 base respectively, with 19 bases between them. The CDR3 DNA reads as TGTGCCAGCAGCGGGGGGGCACCGGGGGGCCGCACAGATACGCAGTATTTT. Translated: CASSGGAPGGRTDTQYF.

Remarks on this clone: The identical CDR3 is also encoded by other nucleotide sequences in the sample. The CDR3 DNA follows: TGTGCCAGCTCATCGGACAGGGGGCAGCCCCAGCATTTT. Translating it yields CASSSDRGQPQHF. This chain connects TRBV18 to TRBJ1-5, with 10 nucleotides matching TRBD1. The CDR3 spans 13 residues. Germline values: CDR1 KGHSH, CDR2 LQKENI. J gave up 7 bases and V 5 bases, and 2 bases lay outside the gene matches.

The V gene is TRBV24-1, the J gene TRBJ2-2; the match to TRBD2 covers 8 bases. Looked up from germline, CDR1 is KGHDR and CDR2 is SFDVKD. CDR3 length: 14 amino acids. V trimming: 9 bases; J trimming: 2 bases; junction bases outside the gene matches: 4. The CDR3 spells CATAGGQNTGELFF. The CDR3 DNA reads TGTGCCACCGCGGGGGGCCAAAACACCGGGGAGCTGTTTTTT.

V is TRBV6-2 or TRBV6-3 and J is TRBJ2-3; 10 nucleotides align to TRBD2. Losses at the gene ends were 7 bases for V and 0 bases for J; bases not matched to a gene: 13. The CDR3 consists of 18 residues. Per the germline V gene, CDR1 is MNHEY and CDR2 is SVGEGT. CDR3 protein: CASTPWASGGPSTDTQYF. CDR3 sequence (DNA): TGTGCCAGCACCCCCTGGGCTAGCGGGGGCCCTAGCACAGATACGCAGTATTTT.

The gene calls are TRBV20-1 and TRBJ2-7; D is undetermined. CDR3 length: 14 residues. Germline V CDR1 and CDR2: DFQATT, SNEGSKA (reference sequence). Trimming removed 3 bases at V and 2 bases at J, with 14 bases between. Here the CDR3 reads CSASETTHTYEQYF. CDR3 coding DNA: TGCAGTGCTAGTGAAACAACCCACACCTACGAGCAGTACTTC.

The chain couples TRBV27 to TRBJ1-6, with TRBD1 matching over 7 bases. The V and J ends lost 1 base and 7 bases, in that order; junction bases with no gene match: 4. The CDR3 sequence is 15 residues long. Per germline, CDR1 MNHEY and CDR2 SMNVEV (reference sequence). Here the CDR3 DNA reads TGTGCCAGCAGTTTATGGGCAGGGGGGAATTCACCCCTCCACTTT. Translation: CASSLWAGGNSPLHF.

This sequence joins TRBV9 and TRBJ2-1; TRBD2 agrees at 7 bases. V shed 3 bases, J shed 8 bases, and the junction held 8 bases outside the gene matches. Germline values: CDR1 SGDLS, CDR2 YYNGEE. The CDR3 contains 14 residues. CDR3 in amino acids: CASSAPLAGDEQFF. CDR3 DNA: TGTGCCAGCAGCGCACCCCTGGCGGGGGATGAGCAGTTCTTC. Looking up the rest from reference TRBV9 and TRBJ2-1 gives the full variable domain: DSGVTQTPKHLITATGQRVTLRCSPRSGDLSVYWYQQSLDQGLQFLIQYYNGEERAKGNILERFSAQQFPDLHSELNLSSLELGDSALYFCASSAPLAGDEQFFGPGTRLTVL.

The CDR3 sequence is CASRRTGGSGELFF. CDR3 in DNA: TGTGCCAGCAGGCGAACAGGGGGCTCGGGGGAGCTGTTTTTT. This chain uses TRBV5-6 with TRBJ2-2; TRBD1 aligns across 9 bases. This CDR3 comprises 14 residues. Germline values: CDR1 SGHDT, CDR2 YYEEEE. V lost 5 bases to trimming and J lost 8 bases; unmatched junction nucleotides: 7. Filled out from reference TRBV5-6 and TRBJ2-2, the complete variable domain reads DAGVTQSPTHLIKTRGQQVTLRCSPKSGHDTVSWYQQALGQGPQFIFQYYEEEERQRGNFPDRFSGHQFPNYSSELNVNALLLGDSALYLCASRRTGGSGELFFGEGSRLTVL.

The chain combines TRBV19 with TRBJ2-2; 8 nucleotides match TRBD2. The CDR3 loop spans 16 amino acids. Unmatched junction bases numbered 12, after V lost 7 bases and J lost 5 bases. Germline assignment: CDR1 LNHDA and CDR2 SQIVND (reference sequence). The CDR3 DNA follows: TGTGCCAGTATCAAAAAAGCGGGGGTGATAACCGGGGAGCTGTTTTTT. Translation: CASIKKAGVITGELFF.

This sequence joins TRBV12-3 or TRBV12-4 and TRBJ2-5; the D gene is possibly TRBD2 (5 bases). V lost 1 base, J lost 4 bases, and 7 bases lay in between. This CDR3 contains 13 residues. The DNA for the CDR3 is TGTGCCAGCAGTTTAGGGGGAGCAGAGACCCAGTACTTC. It is translated as CASSLGGAETQYF.

The rearrangement joins TRBV12-3 or TRBV12-4 to TRBJ1-5; D remains ambiguous. The V end was cut by 3 bases, the J end by 5 bases, with 8 bases between. The CDR3 consists of 13 residues. This CDR3 is CASSLSFDQPQHF. In DNA, the CDR3 is TGTGCCAGCAGTTTGAGTTTTGATCAGCCCCAGCATTTT.

The chain links TRBV11-2 to TRBJ2-3; 8 bases are a match to TRBD1. With 3 bases clipped from V and 4 bases from J, the junction kept 12 bases outside the gene matches. Germline CDR1 reads SGHAT; CDR2 reads FQNNGV. The CDR3 has 17 residues. The CDR3: CASSLSGRTGLPDTQYF. The CDR3 nucleotides are TGTGCCAGCAGCTTGTCCGGAAGGACAGGGCTTCCAGATACGCAGTATTTT. Full variable domain (remainder filled in from reference TRBV11-2 and TRBJ2-3): EAGVAQSPRYKIIEKRQSVAFWCNPISGHATLYWYQQILGQGPKLLIQFQNNGVVDDSQLPKDRFSAERLKGVDSTLKIQPAKLEDSAVYLCASSLSGRTGLPDTQYFGPGTRLTVL.

This clone was detected once. The chain is built from TRBV6-2 or TRBV6-3 and TRBJ2-3; no clear D gene. V dropped 5 bases and J dropped 6 bases, with 6 bases sitting between them. CDR1 is MNHEY and CDR2 is SVGEGT in the germline V gene. The CDR3 covers 11 residues. The CDR3 protein is CASSQSDTQYF. CDR3 DNA: TGTGCCAGCAGTCAGTCGGATACGCAGTATTTT.

The chain has TRBV5-1 and TRBJ1-2; D is unresolved. Trimming cost V 5 bases and J 4 bases, with 18 bases left between them. CDR3 length: 15 residues. Germline V lookup: CDR1 SGHRS, CDR2 YFSETQ. CDR3 in amino acids: CASRLAYRPGYGYTF. The CDR3 bases are TGCGCCAGCAGACTGGCGTATCGGCCGGGCTATGGCTACACCTTC.

The chain links TRBV2 to TRBJ2-5; possibly TRBD2 for D (5 bases). Germline V gene sequence: CDR1 SNHLY, CDR2 FYNNEI. Trimming left V 4 bases short and J 1 base short, with 16 bases between. There are 16 residues in the CDR3. CDR3 sequence reads: CASSAELARTQETQYF. The DNA for the CDR3 is TGTGCCAGCAGTGCGGAGCTAGCCAGAACCCAAGAGACCCAGTACTTC.

CDR3: CASSPWGPGTGANEQYF. CDR3 sequence (DNA): TGTGCCAGCAGCCCTTGGGGCCCCGGGACAGGGGCGAACGAGCAGTACTTC. The rearrangement links TRBV9 to TRBJ2-7; 10 bases fit TRBD1. CDR1 is SGDLS, CDR2 YYNGEE, per germline. CDR3 size: 17 residues. V dropped 4 bases and J dropped 5; count of bases not matched to a gene: 15.

The CDR3 spells CASSLDVGPRTDTQYF. The DNA of the CDR3 is TGTGCCAGCAGCTTAGACGTGGGGCCTAGAACAGATACGCAGTATTTT. The gene calls are TRBV7-9 and TRBJ2-3, with D perhaps TRBD1 (5 bases). The CDR3 sequence is 16 residues long. Trimming took off 1 base at V and 3 bases at J, with 14 bases between the two ends. The V gene's germline CDR1 is SEHNR and CDR2 FQNEAQ (reference sequence).

The chain carries TRBV5-1 and TRBJ1-1, with 7 bases fitting TRBD1. The CDR3 is 14 amino acids. J was trimmed by 5 bases and V by 4 bases; bases with no gene match: 8. The germline V gene encodes CDR1 SGHRS and CDR2 YFSETQ. The CDR3 bases are TGCGCCAGCAGCCCTCAGGGGGTTAGTACTGAAGCTTTCTTT. It yields the protein CASSPQGVSTEAFF.

This clone was seen a single time. CDR3 loop: CASSPRLAAKETQYF. Here the CDR3 DNA reads TGCGCCAGCAGTCCAAGACTAGCGGCAAAAGAGACCCAGTACTTC. The V call is TRBV4-3, the J call TRBJ2-5; 9 bases are shared with TRBD2. Germline trimming cut 6 bases from V and 3 bases from J; bases unmatched to any gene: 8. The germline V gene encodes CDR1 LGHNA and CDR2 YSLEER. CDR3 length equals 15 residues.

CDR3 bases: TGTGCCAGCAGCTTAGGACCGGGGACAGGGGGGACCTACGAGCAGTACTTC. Protein product: CASSLGPGTGGTYEQYF. V and J are TRBV7-2 and TRBJ2-7, with 11 bases identical to TRBD1. Trimming at V came to 1 base and at J to 2 bases, leaving 7 bases not matched to a gene. The CDR3 has 17 amino acids. CDR1 is SGHTA, CDR2 FQGNSA, per germline. Using reference TRBV7-2 and TRBJ2-7 for the parts outside the CDR3, the full variable domain is GAGVSQSPSNKVTEKGKDVELRCDPISGHTALYWYRQSLGQGLEFLIYFQGNSAPDKSGLPSDRFSAERTGGSVSTLTIQRTQQEDSAVYLCASSLGPGTGGTYEQYFGPGTRLTVT.

The chain employs TRBV6-5 and TRBJ2-1; D is ambiguous. V lost 6 bases, J lost 6 bases, and 15 bases lay in between. The CDR3 runs 14 residues. Per the germline V gene, CDR1 is MNHEY and CDR2 is SVGAGI. The CDR3 DNA reads TGTGCCAGCAGACCGGGTCGCGCCTTCAATGAGCAGTTCTTC. Translation gives CASRPGRAFNEQFF.

The V call is TRBV6-2 or TRBV6-3, the J call TRBJ2-7; D is unclear. The V gene lost 5 bases and the J gene lost 4 bases, with 12 bases spanning the gap. This CDR3 has 13 amino acids. The V gene's germline CDR1 is MNHEY and CDR2 SVGEGT. Here the CDR3 reads CASSTDKKYEQYF. CDR3 in DNA: TGTGCCAGCAGTACTGACAAGAAATACGAGCAGTACTTC.

This clone was counted a few times. V usage is TRBV12-3 or TRBV12-4 and J usage is TRBJ2-5; TRBD1 agrees at 8 bases. This CDR3 has 13 amino acids. V gave up 4 bases and J gave up 3 bases; unmatched junction bases: 1. CDR3 DNA sequence: TGTGCCAGCAGTTGGACAGGGAAAGAGACCCAGTACTTC. Translated, it gives CASSWTGKETQYF.

V and J are TRBV5-6 and TRBJ1-5; 7 bases match TRBD1. CDR3 length equals 16 residues. CDR1 and CDR2 (germline): SGHDT, YYEEEE. V lost 4 bases to trimming and J lost 6 bases; unmatched junction nucleotides: 13. In DNA form, the CDR3 reads TGTGCCAGCAGCCACAATACAGGGGAATGGAGTCAGCCCCAGCATTTT. As protein: CASSHNTGEWSQPQHF.